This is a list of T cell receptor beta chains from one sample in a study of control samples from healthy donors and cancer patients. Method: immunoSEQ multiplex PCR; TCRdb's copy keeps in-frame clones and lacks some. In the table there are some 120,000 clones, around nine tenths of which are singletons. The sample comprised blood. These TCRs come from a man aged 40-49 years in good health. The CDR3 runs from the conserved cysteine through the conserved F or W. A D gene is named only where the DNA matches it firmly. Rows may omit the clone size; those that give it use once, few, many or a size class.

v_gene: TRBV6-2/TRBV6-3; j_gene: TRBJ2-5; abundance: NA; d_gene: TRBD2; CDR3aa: CASSSQLAGGPLGETQYF; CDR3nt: TGTGCCAGCAGTTCCCAACTAGCGGGGGGTCCCCTCGGAGAGACCCAGTACTTC
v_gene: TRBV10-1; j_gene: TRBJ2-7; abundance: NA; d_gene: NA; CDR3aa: CASSEDGVTYEQYF; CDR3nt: TGCGCCAGCAGTGAGGACGGCGTTACCTACGAGCAGTACTTC
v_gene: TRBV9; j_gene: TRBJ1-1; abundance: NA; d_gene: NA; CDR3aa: CASSVDQNTEAFF; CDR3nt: TGTGCCAGCAGCGTAGACCAGAACACTGAAGCTTTCTTT
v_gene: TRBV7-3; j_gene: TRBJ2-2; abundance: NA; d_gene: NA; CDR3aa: CASSQPGENTGELFF; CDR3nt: TGTGCCAGCAGCCAACCGGGGGAAAACACCGGGGAGCTGTTTTTT
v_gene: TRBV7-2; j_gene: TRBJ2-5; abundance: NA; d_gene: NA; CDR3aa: CASSLGLMGVETQYF; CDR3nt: TGTGCCAGCAGTTTAGGGCTTATGGGGGTAGAGACCCAGTACTTC
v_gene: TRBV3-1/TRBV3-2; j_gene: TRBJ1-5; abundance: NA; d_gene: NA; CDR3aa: CASSQNRQRPQHF; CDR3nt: TGTGCCAGCAGCCAAAACAGGCAGCGGCCCCAGCATTTT
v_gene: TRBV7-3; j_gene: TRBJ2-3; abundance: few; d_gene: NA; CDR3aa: CASSQGLADTQYF; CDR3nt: TGTGCCAGCAGCCAGGGGCTGGCGGATACGCAGTATTTT
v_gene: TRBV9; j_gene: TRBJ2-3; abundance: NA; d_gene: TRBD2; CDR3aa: CASSVRHMAGGRDTQYF; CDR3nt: TGTGCCAGCAGCGTAAGGCATATGGCGGGGGGGCGAGATACGCAGTATTTT
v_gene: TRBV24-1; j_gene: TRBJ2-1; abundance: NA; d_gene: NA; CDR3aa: CATSVGTIEQFF; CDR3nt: TGTGCCACCAGTGTCGGTACAATTGAGCAGTTCTTC
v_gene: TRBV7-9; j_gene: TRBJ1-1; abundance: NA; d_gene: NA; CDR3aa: CASSLDPLRRTEAFF; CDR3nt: TGTGCCAGCAGCTTAGACCCCCTCCGGAGGACTGAAGCTTTCTTT
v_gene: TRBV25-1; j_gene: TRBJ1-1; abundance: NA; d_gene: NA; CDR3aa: CASTQSILREAFF; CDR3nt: TGTGCCAGCACTCAGTCGATCCTTCGTGAAGCTTTCTTT
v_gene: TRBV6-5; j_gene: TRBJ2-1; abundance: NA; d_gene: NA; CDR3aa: CASSRVGTHNEQFF; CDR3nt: TGTGCCAGCAGCCGGGTTGGGACTCACAATGAGCAGTTCTTC
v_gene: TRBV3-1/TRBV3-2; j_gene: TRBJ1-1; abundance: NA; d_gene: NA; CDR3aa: CASSQGGGQEAFF; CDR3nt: TGTGCCAGCAGCCAAGGCGGGGGACAAGAAGCTTTCTTT
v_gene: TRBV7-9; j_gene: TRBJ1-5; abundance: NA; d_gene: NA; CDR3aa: CASSLVGQPQHF; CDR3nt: TGTGCCAGCAGCTTAGTCGGCCAGCCCCAGCATTTT
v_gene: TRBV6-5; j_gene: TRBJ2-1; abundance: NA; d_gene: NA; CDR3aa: CASTPFKGVNEQFF; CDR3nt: TGTGCCAGCACCCCATTTAAGGGTGTGAATGAGCAGTTCTTC
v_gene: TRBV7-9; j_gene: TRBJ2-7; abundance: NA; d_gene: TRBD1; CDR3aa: CASTPTGGASYEQYF; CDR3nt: TGTGCCAGCACCCCCACAGGGGGCGCCTCATACGAGCAGTACTTC
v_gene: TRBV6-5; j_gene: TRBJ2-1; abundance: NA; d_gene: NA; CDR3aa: CASRLSWGSDEQFF; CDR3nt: TGTGCCAGCAGGTTATCGTGGGGTTCGGATGAGCAGTTCTTC
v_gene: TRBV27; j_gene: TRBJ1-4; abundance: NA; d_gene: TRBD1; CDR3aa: CASSSERQGRGEKLFF; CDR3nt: TGTGCCAGCAGTTCGGAAAGACAGGGGCGAGGTGAAAAACTGTTTTTT
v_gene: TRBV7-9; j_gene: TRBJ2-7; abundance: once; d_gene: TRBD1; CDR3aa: CASSPRQGKGYEQYF; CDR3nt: TGTGCCAGCAGCCCCCGACAGGGTAAGGGATACGAGCAGTACTTC
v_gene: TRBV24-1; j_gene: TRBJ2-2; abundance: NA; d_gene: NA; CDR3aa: CATSDPDSANTGELFF; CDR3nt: TGCGCCACCAGTGATCCAGACAGTGCGAACACCGGGGAGCTGTTTTTT
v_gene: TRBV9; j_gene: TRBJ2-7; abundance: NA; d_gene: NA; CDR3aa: CASSVQDYPYEQYF; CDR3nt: TGTGCCAGCAGCGTACAGGATTATCCGTACGAGCAGTACTTC
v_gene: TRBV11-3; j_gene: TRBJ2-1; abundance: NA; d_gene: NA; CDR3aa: CASSLVEEQFF; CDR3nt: TGTGCCAGCAGCTTAGTAGAAGAGCAGTTCTTC
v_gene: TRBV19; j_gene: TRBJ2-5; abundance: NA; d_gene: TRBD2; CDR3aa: CASSMLAGGIQETQYF; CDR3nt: TGTGCCAGTAGTATGCTCGCGGGGGGAATACAAGAGACCCAGTACTTC